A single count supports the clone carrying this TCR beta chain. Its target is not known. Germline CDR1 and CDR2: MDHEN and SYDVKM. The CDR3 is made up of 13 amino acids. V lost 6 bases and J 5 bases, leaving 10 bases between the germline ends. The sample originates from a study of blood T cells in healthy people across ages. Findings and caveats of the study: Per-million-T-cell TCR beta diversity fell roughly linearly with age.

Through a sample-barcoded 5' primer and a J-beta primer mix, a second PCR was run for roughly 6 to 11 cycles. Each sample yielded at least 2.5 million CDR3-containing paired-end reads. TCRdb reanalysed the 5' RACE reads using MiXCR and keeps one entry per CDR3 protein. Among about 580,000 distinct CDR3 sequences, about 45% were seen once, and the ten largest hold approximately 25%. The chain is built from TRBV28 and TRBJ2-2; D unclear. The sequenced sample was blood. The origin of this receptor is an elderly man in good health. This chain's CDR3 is CASSDPGTGELFF. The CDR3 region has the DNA TGTGCCAGCAGCGACCCAGGTACCGGGGAGCTGTTTTTT. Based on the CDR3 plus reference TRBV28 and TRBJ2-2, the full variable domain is DVKVTQSSRYLVKRTGEKVFLECVQDMDHENMFWYRQDPGLGLRLIYFSYDVKMKEKGDIPEGYSVSREKKERFSLILESASTNQTSMYLCASSDPGTGELFFGEGSRLTVL.